The 21 T cell receptor beta chains below all came from one sample that was sequenced in a study of blood T cell repertoires in COVID-19. The repertoire was sequenced with immunoSEQ multiplex PCR; TCRdb's copy has only in-frame clones and lacks some. The data show 250,000 to 300,000 clones, with about four fifths seen just once and 4.5% to 6% held by the top ten. The source material was PBMCs or T cells enriched from blood (not recorded which). The receptors shown here come from a man aged 35 to 55 who had been exposed to COVID-19.

The chain joins TRBV19 to TRBJ2-3; perhaps TRBD1 as D (7 bases). The CDR3 has 15 residues. V was cut by 7 bases and J by 7 bases, with 21 bases left in between. CDR1 is LNHDA and CDR2 is SQIVND in the germline V gene (reference sequence). The CDR3 protein is CASTEGAGPIYTQYF. In DNA form, the CDR3 reads TGTGCCAGTACTGAGGGGGCGGGACCTATATATACGCAGTATTTT.

In its sample, this clone was seen a few times. This chain uses TRBV3-1 (or the pseudogene TRBV3-2) with TRBJ2-7; 8 bases are shared with TRBD2. Unmatched junction bases numbered 5, after V lost 4 bases and J lost 0 bases. CDR1 LGHDT and CDR2 YNNKEL come from the germline V gene (reference sequence). The CDR3 runs to 15 residues. This CDR3 is CASSRIAGFSYEQYF. The CDR3 nucleotides read TGTGCCAGCAGCCGCATAGCGGGATTCTCCTACGAGCAGTACTTC.

CDR3 amino acids: CASSYESVYEAFF. In DNA form, the CDR3 reads TGTGCCAGCAGTTACGAGTCCGTCTATGAAGCTTTCTTT. This chain uses TRBV6-2 or TRBV6-3 with TRBJ1-1; the D is unclear. CDR1 is MNHEY and CDR2 is SVGEGT in the germline V gene. Trimming removed 2 bases from V and 7 bases from J, with 11 bases in between. CDR3 length equals 13 residues.

The chain links TRBV11-2 to TRBJ2-1; 10 bases are shared with TRBD2. Germline CDR1 is SGHAT and CDR2 is FQNNGV. Trimming at V came to 1 base and at J to 7 bases, leaving 7 bases not matched to a gene. This CDR3 comprises 16 residues. The chain's CDR3 is CASSLGALAGVNEQFF. In nucleotides, the CDR3 is TGTGCCAGCAGCTTAGGCGCGCTAGCGGGAGTGAATGAGCAGTTCTTC.

J is TRBJ2-1 and V is TRBV19, with 13 bases aligning to TRBD2. Trimming at V came to 5 bases and at J to 7 bases, leaving 8 bases not matched to a gene. The germline CDR1 and CDR2 sequences are LNHDA and SQIVND (reference sequence). This CDR3 is built from 16 residues. Here the CDR3 DNA reads TGTGCCAGTAGTCCCCTGACTAGCGGGAGGAAAAATGAGCAGTTCTTC. Its protein product is CASSPLTSGRKNEQFF.

The chain uses TRBV30 and TRBJ1-6; 12 nucleotides match TRBD1. In germline, CDR1 is GTSNPN, CDR2 SVGIG (reference sequence). Losses at the gene ends were 2 bases for V and 14 bases for J; bases not matched to a gene: 7. The CDR3 totals 14 residues. The chain's CDR3 is CAWSFGTGGKSLHF. In DNA, the CDR3 is TGTGCCTGGAGTTTCGGGACAGGGGGCAAGTCCCTCCACTTT.

V usage is TRBV3-1 (or the pseudogene TRBV3-2) and J usage is TRBJ2-5; TRBD2 aligns across 7 bases. Germline V gene data show CDR1 as LGHDT and CDR2 as YNNKEL (reference sequence). This CDR3 has 12 residues. V trimming: 7 bases; J trimming: 2 bases; junction bases outside the gene matches: 1. The CDR3 reads CASTGGQETQYF. The CDR3 coding sequence is TGTGCCAGCACCGGGGGGCAAGAGACCCAGTACTTC.

V is TRBV5-1 and J is TRBJ2-2; TRBD1 is a possible D gene (5 bases). CDR1 and CDR2 from the germline V gene are SGHRS and YFSETQ. Trimming took off 0 bases at V and 2 bases at J, with 11 bases between the two ends. There are 16 residues in the CDR3. The CDR3 sequence is CASSLDPGINTGELFF. The CDR3 nucleotides are TGCGCCAGCAGCTTGGATCCAGGGATTAACACCGGGGAGCTGTTTTTT.

The chain joins TRBV6-4 to TRBJ1-4; possibly TRBD1 for D (5 bases). The CDR3 is 19 residues long. V shed 2 bases and J shed 2 bases, with 21 bases lying between them. CDR1 MRHNA and CDR2 SNTAGT come from the germline V gene. The CDR3 sequence: CASSDPVLTADLTNEKLFF. CDR3 sequence (DNA): TGTGCCAGCAGTGACCCAGTCCTGACAGCAGATCTTACTAATGAAAAACTGTTTTTT.

This clone was detected only once. The chain uses TRBV5-4 and TRBJ2-7; the D call may be TRBD1 or TRBD2 (6 bases each). The CDR3 sequence is 15 residues long. V dropped 9 bases and J dropped 2 bases, with 21 bases sitting between them. CDR1 and CDR2 from the germline V gene are SGHNT and YYREEE (reference sequence). The CDR3 loop is CAISLGGSSTYEQYF. The CDR3 nucleotides read TGTGCCATAAGCTTGGGGGGCAGTTCGACCTACGAGCAGTACTTC.

The rearrangement links TRBV10-2 to TRBJ2-7; 8 bases are a match to TRBD2. Trimming at V came to 8 bases and at J to 7 bases, leaving 13 bases not matched to a gene. This CDR3 has 14 amino acids. From germline, CDR1 is WSHSY and CDR2 SAAADI. CDR3 coding DNA: TGCGCCAGCCGGGAGGGGGTCACATTGGGTGAGCAGTACTTC. Residues: CASREGVTLGEQYF.

This CDR3 reads CASRTGQIRGYTF. CDR3 nucleotide sequence: TGCGCCAGCAGGACTGGACAAATACGGGGCTACACCTTC. J is TRBJ1-2 and V is TRBV5-1, with D perhaps matching TRBD1 (5 bases). Trimming shortened V by 5 bases and J by 8 bases, and 16 bases separated the two germline ends. CDR3 size: 13 residues. Germline assignment: CDR1 SGHRS and CDR2 YFSETQ.

This chain links TRBV6-5 with TRBJ2-2; the D is unclear. V shed 7 bases and J shed 2 bases, with 11 bases lying between them. The CDR3 extends over 14 amino acids. Germline CDR1 is MNHEY and CDR2 is SVGAGI. The CDR3 here is CASKSRINTGELFF. DNA of the CDR3: TGTGCCAGCAAGTCGCGGATAAACACCGGGGAGCTGTTTTTT.

This rearrangement joins TRBV3-1 (or the pseudogene TRBV3-2) to TRBJ1-3; possibly TRBD1 for D (6 bases). Germline CDR1 and CDR2: LGHDT and YNNKEL (reference sequence). Trimming removed 4 bases at V and 4 bases at J, with 11 bases between. This CDR3 region has 14 residues. The CDR3 here is CASSPTGTGNTIYF. The CDR3 DNA sequence: TGTGCCAGCAGCCCCACAGGGACCGGAAACACCATATATTTT.

The genes are TRBV5-8 and TRBJ2-3, with D unclear. V was shortened by 0 bases and J by 5 bases, with 7 bases between the two germline ends. Germline CDR1 SGHTS, CDR2 YDEGEE. This CDR3 is 13 amino acids long. This chain's CDR3 is CASSLGHQDTQYF. The CDR3 nucleotides read TGTGCCAGCAGCTTGGGGCACCAAGATACGCAGTATTTT.

The chain uses TRBV13 and TRBJ1-1; D remains unclear. Trimming left V 5 bases short and J 1 base short, with 11 bases between. Germline values: CDR1 PRHDT, CDR2 FYEKMQ (reference sequence). The CDR3 totals 14 residues. The CDR3 sequence: CASSAEIRNTEAFF. DNA of the CDR3: TGTGCCAGCAGCGCCGAAATTAGGAACACTGAAGCTTTCTTT.

The chain carries TRBV28 and TRBJ2-2; 7 bases align to TRBD1. This CDR3 contains 15 residues. Germline V gene sequence: CDR1 MDHEN, CDR2 SYDVKM. V lost 4 bases and J lost 2; bases outside the gene matches: 4. The CDR3 here is CASSSGTDNTGELFF. CDR3 sequence (DNA): TGTGCCAGCAGTTCCGGGACAGATAACACCGGGGAGCTGTTTTTT. The entire variable domain, with the rest obtained from reference TRBV28 and TRBJ2-2, is as follows: DVKVTQSSRYLVKRTGEKVFLECVQDMDHENMFWYRQDPGLGLRLIYFSYDVKMKEKGDIPEGYSVSREKKERFSLILESASTNQTSMYLCASSSGTDNTGELFFGEGSRLTVL.

The gene calls are TRBV5-1 and TRBJ1-6; D is uncertain. The CDR3 consists of 14 residues. Trimming took off 5 bases at V and 7 bases at J, with 13 bases between the two ends. Per the germline V gene, CDR1 is SGHRS and CDR2 is YFSETQ. CDR3 region: CASRGGGVNSPLHF. The CDR3 DNA reads TGCGCCAGCAGAGGCGGAGGAGTAAATTCACCCCTCCACTTT.

The chain carries TRBV7-2 and TRBJ1-5, with D possibly TRBD1 on 5 matching bases. Per the germline V gene, CDR1 is SGHTA and CDR2 is FQGNSA. The V and J ends lost 0 bases and 6 bases respectively, with 6 bases between them. The CDR3 covers 13 residues. The CDR3 region has the DNA TGTGCCAGCAGCTTAGCCCAGGGTCAGCCCCAGCATTTT. It specifies CASSLAQGQPQHF. The variable domain in full, with the rest retrieved from reference TRBV7-2 and TRBJ1-5, is GAGVSQSPSNKVTEKGKDVELRCDPISGHTALYWYRQSLGQGLEFLIYFQGNSAPDKSGLPSDRFSAERTGGSVSTLTIQRTQQEDSAVYLCASSLAQGQPQHFGDGTRLSIL.

The V and J genes are TRBV7-3 and TRBJ2-1; 9 bases line up with TRBD2. V was pared by 4 bases and J by 9 bases, with 13 bases of the junction left unmatched. The germline CDR1 and CDR2 sequences are SGHTA and FQGTGA. The CDR3 totals 16 residues. CDR3 sequence (DNA): TGTGCCAGCAGCTCACCTGGCGGGAGGGCAATTCCTGAGCAGTTCTTC. Protein: CASSSPGGRAIPEQFF.

The rearrangement joins TRBV25-1 to TRBJ2-5; D perhaps matches TRBD1 (5 bases). This CDR3 has 14 amino acids. Trimming cost V 3 bases and J 2 bases, with 10 bases left between them. CDR1 MGHDK and CDR2 SYGVNS come from the germline V gene. The CDR3 sequence is CASSEARVQETQYF. CDR3 nucleotide sequence: TGTGCCAGCAGTGAGGCCAGGGTACAAGAGACCCAGTACTTC.